This TCR beta chain is from a study of T cells after yellow fever vaccination. The study, taken as a whole, reports: Most primary-vaccination clones recurred post-booster (roughly 96% CD4, over 70% CD8). Researchers noted that a small share of clonotypes showed up in both CD4 and CD8 compartments.

This clonotype was seen only a few times. Its antigen remains unidentified. 5'RACE template switching added a universal primer site and UMIs to TCR cDNA. One entry per CDR3 protein, called by TCRdb with MiXCR from the 5' RACE reads. The sample holds around 310,000 distinct CDR3 sequences, 8.7% seen once. Sequencing was performed on PBMCs, taken on the day of the first yellow fever vaccination. The source is a man aged 18 to 30 who received the YFV17D yellow fever vaccine.

The CDR3 sequence: CTQTGGVGGELFF. The DNA for the CDR3 is TGCACCCAGACAGGGGGGGTCGGCGGGGAGCTGTTTTTT. The chain combines TRBV29-1 with TRBJ2-2; 9 nucleotides match TRBD1. This CDR3 has 13 amino acids. Germline CDR1 SQVTM, CDR2 ANQGSEA.